This TCR beta chain was observed in a study of early T cells in non-severe SARS-CoV-2 infection. For the study at large: Bulk RNA taken from unsorted whole blood was sequenced, leaving chains unpaired.

This clonotype came up a few times. Unique molecular identifiers tagged individual cDNA molecules. One entry per CDR3 protein results from TCRdb running MiXCR on the 5' RACE reads. Seen here are over 80,000 distinct CDR3 sequences, around 15% observed once, and the top ten hold about 10%. V was pared by 6 bases and J by 4 bases, with 7 bases of the junction left unmatched. The CDR3 contains 16 residues. Germline loops: CDR1 MNHNS, CDR2 SASEGT. What was sequenced was whole blood. The chain is built from TRBV6-1 and TRBJ1-6, with 9 nucleotides matching TRBD1. The clonotype originates from an adult who was a healthcare worker with PCR-confirmed SARS-CoV-2 infection or an uninfected control (not recorded which). The CDR3 DNA reads as TGTGCCAGCAGGGCGACAGGGGGTGGATATAATTCACCCCTCCACTTT. This gives the protein CASRATGGGYNSPLHF.